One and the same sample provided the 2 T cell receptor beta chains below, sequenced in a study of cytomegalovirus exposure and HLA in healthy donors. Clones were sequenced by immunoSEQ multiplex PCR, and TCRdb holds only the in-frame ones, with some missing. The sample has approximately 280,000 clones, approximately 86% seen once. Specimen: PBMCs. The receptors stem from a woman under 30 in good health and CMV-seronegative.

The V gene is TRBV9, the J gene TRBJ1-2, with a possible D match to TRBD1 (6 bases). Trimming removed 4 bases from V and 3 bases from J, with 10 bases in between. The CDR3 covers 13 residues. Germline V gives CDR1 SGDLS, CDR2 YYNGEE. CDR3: CASSSGAHYGYTF. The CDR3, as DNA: TGTGCCAGCAGCTCAGGGGCACACTATGGCTACACCTTC.

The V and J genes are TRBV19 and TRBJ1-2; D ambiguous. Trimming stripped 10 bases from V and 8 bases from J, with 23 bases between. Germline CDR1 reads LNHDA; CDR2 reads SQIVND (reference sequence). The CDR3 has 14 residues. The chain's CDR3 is CATIVRFPGWGYTF. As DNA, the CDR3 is TGTGCCACCATAGTTCGGTTCCCAGGTTGGGGCTACACCTTC.